Here is one T cell receptor beta chain with its context. Its matching antigen is unknown. Researchers ran the PCR with 60 Vbeta and 13 Jbeta primers. Only in-frame clones appear in the TCRdb table, and some are missing; sequencing was by immunoSEQ multiplex PCR. The sample has tens of thousands of clones. This specimen belongs to a study of cytomegalovirus exposure and HLA in healthy donors. Study results and caveats: Researchers counted 180 or so TCR beta chains as cytomegalovirus-associated. Cytomegalovirus status, reportedly, was diagnosed with high specificity and sensitivity by the classifier.

Trimming pared 5 bases from V and 0 bases from J, leaving 13 bases between. Germline loops: CDR1 SEHNR, CDR2 FQNEAQ (reference sequence). The CDR3 spans 15 residues. The sequenced sample was PBMCs. The rearrangement links TRBV7-9 to TRBJ1-1; D not certain. This sequence was found in a girl aged 5 to 17 in good health and CMV-seropositive. For the CDR3, the DNA is TGTGCCAGCAGCGCGTTCCGGGGATTGAACACTGAAGCTTTCTTT. The encoded protein is CASSAFRGLNTEAFF.